The table lists the clone carrying this T cell receptor beta chain with many counts. The data derive from a study of cytomegalovirus exposure and HLA in healthy donors. PCR amplification relied on 60 Vbeta primers (plus 13 Jbeta primers). Profiled with immunoSEQ multiplex PCR; TCRdb holds only in-frame clones, not every one. Of around 160,000 clones listed, about 64% are singletons. The CDR3 runs to 11 residues. The germline gives CDR1 SGHTA, CDR2 FQGNSA. Trimming took 5 bases from V and 5 from J, leaving 6 bases between them. This chain uses TRBV7-2 with TRBJ2-5; no clear D gene. Sequencing input: PBMCs. The clonotype comes from a man aged 50-60 years in good health and CMV-seronegative. CDR3 sequence: CASSMRETQYF. DNA of the CDR3: TGTGCCAGCAGCATGAGGGAGACCCAGTACTTC.